These T cell receptor beta chains were read from a single sample in a study of T cell repertoires in cytomegalovirus infection. MiXCR was run by TCRdb on the reads, yielding one entry per CDR3 protein. Of about 530,000 distinct CDR3 sequences in the sample, around 27% were seen once. Sequencing used PBMCs. These receptors all stem from a human donor in good health (CMV status not recorded). Some clones in this sample may be carry-over from other donors' samples. Each CDR3 is given with its conserved first and last residue. D genes are given only for firm matches. Rows give clone size only sometimes, using once, few, many, or a class for an expanded clone.

J,size,V,D,DNA,CDR3
TRBJ2-2,few,TRBV18,NA,TGTGCCAGCTCACCGCCTACTAGAAACACCGGGGAGCTGTTTTTT,CASSPPTRNTGELFF
TRBJ2-3,NA,TRBV19,TRBD2,TGTGCCAGTAGTAAGGGACTAGCGGGAACGTTTGTAGATACGCAGTATTTT,CASSKGLAGTFVDTQYF
TRBJ2-1,many,TRBV19,TRBD2,TGTGCCAGTAGCTGGGACATGGCTAGCGGGATTAACAATGAGCAGTTCTTC,CASSWDMASGINNEQFF
TRBJ2-3,many,TRBV7-2,TRBD2,TGTGCCAGCACAGGGGTTAGCGGGAGGGCCGTGGCAGATACGCAGTATTTT,CASTGVSGRAVADTQYF
TRBJ1-1,few,TRBV20-1,NA,TGCAGTGCTAGAGATGGGGTATTGGCTGAAGCTTTCTTT,CSARDGVLAEAFF
TRBJ2-1,few,TRBV7-6,TRBD2,TGTGCCAGCACGAAAAGCGGGAGGGCCCGGGAGCAGTTCTTC,CASTKSGRAREQFF
TRBJ2-5,few,TRBV6-2/TRBV6-3,TRBD2,TGTGCCAGCGTACTAGCGGGAGTAGAGACCCAGTACTTC,CASVLAGVETQYF
TRBJ2-3,few,TRBV15,TRBD2,TGTGCCACCAGCCTAGCGGGAGGTTCCACAGATACGCAGTATTTT,CATSLAGGSTDTQYF
TRBJ2-2,many,TRBV7-2,TRBD1,TGTGCCAGCAGCTTCCTCGGGACAGAGAACACCGGGGAGCTGTTTTTT,CASSFLGTENTGELFF
TRBJ2-4,NA,TRBV7-9,NA,TGTGCCAGCAGCTTGGACAAAGCCAAAAACATTCAGTACTTC,CASSLDKAKNIQYF
TRBJ2-1,few,TRBV6-1,NA,TGTGCCAGCGATCTAACTCCCCGGGAGCAGTTCTTC,CASDLTPREQFF
TRBJ2-3,NA,TRBV12-3/TRBV12-4,NA,TGTGCCAGCAGTTTATCAGCGGTGGGTACGCAGTATTTT,CASSLSAVGTQYF
TRBJ2-1,NA,TRBV12-3/TRBV12-4,NA,TGTGCCAGCAGTTGGACAGCCCGCAATGAGCAGTTCTTC,CASSWTARNEQFF
TRBJ2-3,few,TRBV11-3,NA,TGTGCCAGCAGCCCCTTGACTAGAACAGATACGCAGTATTTT,CASSPLTRTDTQYF
TRBJ2-7,many,TRBV7-6,NA,TGTGCCAGCAGCTTAGATCCGGACCCGAGGACCTACGAGCAGTACTTC,CASSLDPDPRTYEQYF
TRBJ2-1,NA,TRBV2,NA,TGTGCCAGCAGTGAGGCCTACAATGAGCAGTTCTTC,CASSEAYNEQFF
TRBJ2-3,few,TRBV15,NA,TGTGCCACCAGCAGAGATCCCCCCCGGGGCCAAGATACGCAGTATTTT,CATSRDPPRGQDTQYF
TRBJ2-6,NA,TRBV30,TRBD1,TGTGCCTGGAGCACTAGGTGGGGACAGGGGATTGCTGGGGCCAACGTCCTGACTTTC,CAWSTRWGQGIAGANVLTF
TRBJ2-6,many,TRBV6-4,NA,TGTGCCAGCAGTGATATGGCTGGGGCCAACGTCCTGACTTTC,CASSDMAGANVLTF
TRBJ2-2,few,TRBV20-1,NA,TGCAGTGCTCCTGAGAACACCGGGGAGCTGTTTTTT,CSAPENTGELFF
TRBJ1-2,NA,TRBV19,NA,TGTGCCAGTAGTATCCTCGACCCCGGGACACAAGCCATAACTAACTATGGCTACACCTTC,CASSILDPGTQAITNYGYTF
TRBJ1-1,NA,TRBV12-3/TRBV12-4,NA,TGTGCCAGCAGTTTAGGTACAGGGTATGGAATGAACACTGAAGCTTTCTTT,CASSLGTGYGMNTEAFF
TRBJ2-4,many,TRBV7-2,TRBD2,TGTGCCAGCAGCTTAGAGGCGACTAGCGCTCTGGTGGCCAAAAACATTCAGTACTTC,CASSLEATSALVAKNIQYF
TRBJ1-2,NA,TRBV7-2,NA,TGTGCCAGCAGCCCAGCCGGACAGAAGTATAACTATGGCTACACCTTC,CASSPAGQKYNYGYTF
TRBJ1-1,many,TRBV7-9,NA,TGTGCCAGCAGCTCCACAGCGGCAGATGAAGCTTTCTTT,CASSSTAADEAFF
TRBJ1-1,few,TRBV28,NA,TGTGCCAGCGGCATCTCGGGTGGAGACAACACTGAAGCTTTCTTT,CASGISGGDNTEAFF
TRBJ2-5,few,TRBV6-1,TRBD2,TGTGCCAGCAGGGCTAGCGGGAGTCTGTTAGAGACCCAGTACTTC,CASRASGSLLETQYF
TRBJ2-5,NA,TRBV11-2,NA,TGTGCCAGCAGCTTCGGGGAGAGGGAGACCCAGTACTTC,CASSFGERETQYF
TRBJ2-1,many,TRBV7-2,TRBD2,TGTGCCAGCAGCTTATTTGGGACTAGCGGGAAGAATGAGCAGTTCTTC,CASSLFGTSGKNEQFF
TRBJ2-2,few,TRBV6-6,NA,TGTGCCAGCTACCTGAACACCGGGGAGCTGTTTTTT,CASYLNTGELFF
TRBJ2-3,NA,TRBV7-2,NA,TGTGCCAGCAGCTTAATCCAGGGCCTGACAGATACGCAGTATTTT,CASSLIQGLTDTQYF
TRBJ2-5,NA,TRBV6-1,NA,TGTGCCAGCAGTTCACCTCTGAAGACCCAGTACTTC,CASSSPLKTQYF
TRBJ2-3,NA,TRBV2,TRBD2,TGTGCCAGCAGTGAAGTTAGCGGGAGACCGGAGGATACGCAGTATTTT,CASSEVSGRPEDTQYF
TRBJ2-3,many,TRBV7-2,NA,TGTGCCAGCAGCCCAGGACACAGCACAGATACGCAGTATTTT,CASSPGHSTDTQYF
TRBJ1-1,NA,TRBV12-3/TRBV12-4,NA,TGTGCCAGCAGGCCAGCAATGAACACTGAAGCTTTCTTT,CASRPAMNTEAFF
TRBJ2-1,many,TRBV7-9,NA,TGTGCCAGCAGCTTGGTCCCCCGGTACTCCTACAATGAGCAGTTCTTC,CASSLVPRYSYNEQFF
TRBJ2-2,few,TRBV28,TRBD2,TGTGCCAGCAGTTCCGCAGCTAGCGGGATCCCTCCCGGGGAGCTGTTTTTT,CASSSAASGIPPGELFF
TRBJ2-7,NA,TRBV12-5,NA,TGTGCTAGTGGTCTCAGGCCCTACCACTACGAGCAGTACTTC,CASGLRPYHYEQYF
TRBJ1-1,many,TRBV7-8,NA,TGTGCCAGCAGCCCGATTGCGCCCGAAGCTTTCTTT,CASSPIAPEAFF
TRBJ2-1,NA,TRBV19,TRBD2,TGTGCCAGTAGTACTCCGGGACTAGCGGGAAACAATGAGCAGTTCTTC,CASSTPGLAGNNEQFF
TRBJ2-3,NA,TRBV6-1,NA,TGTGCCAGCAGTCTTCTAGGGGGATCTTTCACAGATACGCAGTATTTT,CASSLLGGSFTDTQYF
TRBJ2-3,many,TRBV7-8,NA,TGTGCCAGCAGCTTAGGGGGGAAGGGTGTACTTAGCACAGATACGCAGTATTTT,CASSLGGKGVLSTDTQYF
TRBJ1-2,NA,TRBV20-1,NA,TGCAGTGCTACGGACGGACGCTATGGCTACACCTTC,CSATDGRYGYTF
TRBJ2-7,NA,TRBV6-5,NA,TGTGCCAGCACCCCTTGGGTGGGTAGGGCGGACGAGCAGTACTTC,CASTPWVGRADEQYF
TRBJ1-4,NA,TRBV12-3/TRBV12-4,NA,TGTGCCAGCAGTTTAGTCGGAACTAATGAAAAACTGTTTTTT,CASSLVGTNEKLFF
TRBJ1-1,NA,TRBV6-5,TRBD1,TGTGCCAGCAGTCTTGGACAGGGTGTGGTGGCTTTCTTT,CASSLGQGVVAFF
TRBJ1-1,NA,TRBV25-1,NA,TGTGCCAGCAGTGAAAATCAAGGACAAACGCTGAACACTGAAGCTTTCTTT,CASSENQGQTLNTEAFF
TRBJ2-5,NA,TRBV5-4,NA,TGTGCCAGCAGCTTAGGAAGTGTCGGTGAGACCCAGTACTTC,CASSLGSVGETQYF
TRBJ2-1,NA,TRBV4-3,NA,TGCGCCAGCAGCCAAGTTCTATCCGGGAGTCGGAATGAGCAGTTCTTC,CASSQVLSGSRNEQFF
TRBJ1-2,few,TRBV4-1,NA,TGCGCCAGCAGCCAGGCCGGAACAGGGATGGAGGGCTACACCTTC,CASSQAGTGMEGYTF
TRBJ2-7,NA,TRBV4-1,NA,TGCGCCAGCAGCCTCATCGGGGTTTACGAGCAGTACTTC,CASSLIGVYEQYF
TRBJ2-1,NA,TRBV7-2,NA,TGTGCCAGCAGCCCAGTGGCGGGACCTAAGGGTGAGCAGTTCTTC,CASSPVAGPKGEQFF
TRBJ2-1,NA,TRBV28,TRBD2,TGTGCCAGCAGTTCCGCTAGCGGCTCCTACAATGAGCAGTTCTTC,CASSSASGSYNEQFF
TRBJ2-6,few,TRBV12-5,NA,TGTGCTAGTGATCTCGCAGGGTCTGGGGCCAACGTCCTGACTTTC,CASDLAGSGANVLTF